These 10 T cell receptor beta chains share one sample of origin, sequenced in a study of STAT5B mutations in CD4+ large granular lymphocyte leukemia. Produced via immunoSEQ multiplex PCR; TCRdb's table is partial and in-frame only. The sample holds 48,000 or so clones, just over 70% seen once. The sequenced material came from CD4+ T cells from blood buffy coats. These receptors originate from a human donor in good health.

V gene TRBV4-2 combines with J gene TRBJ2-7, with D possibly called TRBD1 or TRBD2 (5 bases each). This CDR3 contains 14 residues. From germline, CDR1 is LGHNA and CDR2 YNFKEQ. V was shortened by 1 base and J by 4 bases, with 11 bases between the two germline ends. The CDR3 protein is CASSQARGEYEQYF. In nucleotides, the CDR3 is TGTGCCAGCAGCCAAGCGAGGGGAGAGTACGAGCAGTACTTC.

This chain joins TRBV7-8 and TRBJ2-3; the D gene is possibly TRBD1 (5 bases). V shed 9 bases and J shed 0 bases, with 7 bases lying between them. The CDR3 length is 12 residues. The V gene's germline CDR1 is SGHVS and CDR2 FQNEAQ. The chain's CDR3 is CASRQSTDTQYF. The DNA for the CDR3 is TGTGCCAGTCGACAGAGCACAGATACGCAGTATTTT.

CDR3 protein: CARADRVKETQYF. In nucleotides, the CDR3 is TGTGCCAGAGCTGACAGGGTAAAAGAGACCCAGTACTTC. The chain is built from TRBV6-5 and TRBJ2-5, with 7 bases fitting TRBD1. The V gene's germline CDR1 is MNHEY and CDR2 SVGAGI. The CDR3 runs 13 residues. The junction had 7 bases not matched to a gene; V was cut back by 9 bases and J by 3 bases.

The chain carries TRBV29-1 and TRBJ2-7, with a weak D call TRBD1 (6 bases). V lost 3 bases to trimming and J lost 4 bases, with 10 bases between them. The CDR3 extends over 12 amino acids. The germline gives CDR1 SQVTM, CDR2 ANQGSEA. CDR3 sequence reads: CSVETGTYEQYF. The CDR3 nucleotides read TGCAGCGTTGAGACAGGAACTTACGAGCAGTACTTC.

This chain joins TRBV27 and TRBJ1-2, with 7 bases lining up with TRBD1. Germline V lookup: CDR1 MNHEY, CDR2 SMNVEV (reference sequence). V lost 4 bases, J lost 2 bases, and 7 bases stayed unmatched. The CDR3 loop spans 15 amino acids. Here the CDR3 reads CASSSSQGGNYGYTF. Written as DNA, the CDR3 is TGTGCCAGCAGTTCCAGCCAGGGGGGGAACTATGGCTACACCTTC.

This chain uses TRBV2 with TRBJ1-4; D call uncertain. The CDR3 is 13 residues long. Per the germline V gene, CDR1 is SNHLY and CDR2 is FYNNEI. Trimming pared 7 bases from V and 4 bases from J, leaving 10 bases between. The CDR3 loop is CASKAANNEKLFF. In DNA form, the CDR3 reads TGTGCCAGCAAGGCGGCGAATAATGAAAAACTGTTTTTT.

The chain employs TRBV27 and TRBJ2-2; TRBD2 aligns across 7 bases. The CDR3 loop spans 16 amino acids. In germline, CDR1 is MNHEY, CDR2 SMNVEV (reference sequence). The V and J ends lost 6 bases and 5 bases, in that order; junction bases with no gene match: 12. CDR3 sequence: CASRDLGGGSTGELFF. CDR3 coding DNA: TGTGCCAGCAGAGATCTTGGCGGGGGTTCAACCGGGGAGCTGTTTTTT.

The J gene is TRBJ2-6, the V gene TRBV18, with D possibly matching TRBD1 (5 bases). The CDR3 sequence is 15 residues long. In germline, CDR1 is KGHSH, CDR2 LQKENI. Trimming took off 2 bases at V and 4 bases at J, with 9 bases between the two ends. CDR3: CASSPSGQGANVLTF. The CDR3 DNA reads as TGTGCCAGCTCACCATCAGGGCAAGGGGCCAACGTCCTGACTTTC. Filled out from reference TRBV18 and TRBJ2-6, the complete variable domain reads NAGVMQNPRHLVRRRGQEARLRCSPMKGHSHVYWYRQLPEEGLKFMVYLQKENIIDESGMPKERFSAEFPKEGPSILRIQQVVRGDSAAYFCASSPSGQGANVLTFGAGSRLTVL.

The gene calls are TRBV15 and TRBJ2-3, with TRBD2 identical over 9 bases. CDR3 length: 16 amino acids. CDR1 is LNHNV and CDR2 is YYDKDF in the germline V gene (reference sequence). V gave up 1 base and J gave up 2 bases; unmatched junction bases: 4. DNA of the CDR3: TGTGCCACCAGCAGAGGCGCTAGCGGGAACACAGATACGCAGTATTTT. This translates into CATSRGASGNTDTQYF.

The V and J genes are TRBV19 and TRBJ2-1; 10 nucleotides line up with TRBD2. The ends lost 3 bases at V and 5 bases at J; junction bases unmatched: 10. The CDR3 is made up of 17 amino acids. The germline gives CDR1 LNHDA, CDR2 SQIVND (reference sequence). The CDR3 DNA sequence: TGTGCCAGTAGTATTCGGCTAGCGGGGGTTGTGGACAATGAGCAGTTCTTC. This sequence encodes CASSIRLAGVVDNEQFF. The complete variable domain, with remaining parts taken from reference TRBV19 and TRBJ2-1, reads DGGITQSPKYLFRKEGQNVTLSCEQNLNHDAMYWYRQDPGQGLRLIYYSQIVNDFQKGDIAEGYSVSREKKESFPLTVTSAQKNPTAFYLCASSIRLAGVVDNEQFFGPGTRLTVL.